The rows below give T cell receptor beta chains drawn from one sample of a study of cytomegalovirus exposure and HLA in healthy donors. Libraries were prepared by immunoSEQ multiplex PCR; TCRdb keeps only in-frame clonotypes and omits some of them. The table includes around 150,000 clones, 68% detected once. Sequenced input: PBMCs. These receptors were collected from a man aged 55 to 70 in good health and CMV-seronegative. Both conserved end residues are part of each CDR3. Fields, in order: D gene, J gene, V gene, CDR3 protein. A D gene is named only where the DNA matches it firmly.

TRBD2,TRBJ2-5,TRBV5-1,CASSLAGVVETQYF
TRBD1,TRBJ1-2,TRBV7-9,CASSEQGEDYGYTF
TRBD1,TRBJ1-3,TRBV5-4,CASSPPGQGSGNTIYF
.,.,TRBV5-4,CASTRDSSYEQYF
.,TRBJ1-2,TRBV7-3,CASKKPGGYGYTF
.,TRBJ2-2,TRBV7-2,CASSLVQGGVKDTGELFF
.,TRBJ1-5,TRBV28,CASSLEAPQPQHF
TRBD2,TRBJ2-3,TRBV7-2,CASSHTRTSDTDTQYF
.,TRBJ2-1,TRBV18,CASSPGAPYNEQFF
TRBD2,TRBJ2-5,TRBV7-2,CASSFGLAETQYF
.,TRBJ2-5,TRBV4-2,CASSLWDIQETQYF
TRBD1,TRBJ2-5,TRBV6-5,CASSYTQGVGEQYF
.,TRBJ1-3,TRBV30,CAWSVTIGSGNTIYF
TRBD2,TRBJ2-6,TRBV27,CASSLFGGTGANVLTF
TRBD1,TRBJ1-4,TRBV27,CASSLSGDSLLPIGEKLFF
TRBD2,TRBJ2-2,TRBV28,CASIEREATGELFF
.,TRBJ1-1,TRBV18,CASSPTVNTEAFF
.,TRBJ2-3,TRBV5-6,CASSLEEGDTDTQYF
.,TRBJ2-3,TRBV6-5,CASTKASTDTQYF
.,TRBJ2-7,TRBV5-4,CASSLEAVTYEQYF
.,TRBJ1-6,TRBV5-1,CASSLAFRGVSSPLHF
TRBD1,TRBJ1-1,TRBV5-5,CASSFGQEDTEAFF
TRBD1,TRBJ2-7,TRBV18,CASSHRDRAYEQYF
TRBD1,TRBJ1-2,TRBV27,CASSDRAPVYYGYTF
TRBD1,TRBJ2-7,TRBV27,CASSQGQGVFYEQYF
TRBD2,TRBJ2-5,TRBV19,CASSTNPGLAEETQYF
.,TRBJ1-5,TRBV6-1,CASRTGVDQPQHF